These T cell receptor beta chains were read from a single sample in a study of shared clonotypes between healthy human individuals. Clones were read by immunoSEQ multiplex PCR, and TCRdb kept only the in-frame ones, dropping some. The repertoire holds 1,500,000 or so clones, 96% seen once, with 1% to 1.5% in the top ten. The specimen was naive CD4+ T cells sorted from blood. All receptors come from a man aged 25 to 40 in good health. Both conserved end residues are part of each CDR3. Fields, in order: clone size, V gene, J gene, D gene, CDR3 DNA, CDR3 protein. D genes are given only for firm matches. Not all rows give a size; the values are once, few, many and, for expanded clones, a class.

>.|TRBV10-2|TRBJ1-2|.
TGCGCCAGCAGTCAGGGTTCGCCCTCTGGCTACACCTTC
CASSQGSPSGYTF
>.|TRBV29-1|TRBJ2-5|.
TGCAGCGTTGCGGGCGGGGAGACCCAGTACTTC
CSVAGGETQYF
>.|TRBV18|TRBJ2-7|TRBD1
TGTGCCAGCTCACCTGGGACAGGGCCACCCTACTACGAGCAGTACTTC
CASSPGTGPPYYEQYF
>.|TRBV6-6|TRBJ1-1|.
TGTGCCAGCAGTTACCAAAGAATAAAGGGCACTGAAGCTTTCTTT
CASSYQRIKGTEAFF
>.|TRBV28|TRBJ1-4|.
TGTGCCAGCAGTCCCGGACTGATCAATGAAAAACTGTTTTTT
CASSPGLINEKLFF
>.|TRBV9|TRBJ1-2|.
TGTGCCAGCAGCGTAGGTCCACCGGTTGTGGGGGGCGCGTATTATGGCTACACCTTC
CASSVGPPVVGGAYYGYTF
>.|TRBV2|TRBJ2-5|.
TGTGCCAGCAGGGAGAGAGAGACCCAGTACTTC
CASRERETQYF
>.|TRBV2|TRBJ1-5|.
TGTGCCAGCAATGACTGGGGGGTTAATCAGCCCCAGCATTTT
CASNDWGVNQPQHF
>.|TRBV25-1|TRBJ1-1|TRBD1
TGTGCCAGCAGTCGACAGGGGAACACTGAAGCTTTCTTT
CASSRQGNTEAFF
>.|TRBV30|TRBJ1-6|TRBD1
TGTGCCTGGAGTAGAATACAGGGGCGGATGGATTCACCCCTCCACTTT
CAWSRIQGRMDSPLHF
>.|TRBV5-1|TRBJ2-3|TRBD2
TGCGCCAGCAGCTTGGTCGGGACTAGCGGCACAGATACGCAGTATTTT
CASSLVGTSGTDTQYF
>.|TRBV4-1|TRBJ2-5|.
TGCGCCAGCAGCCAAGGCCGGGGCGGGTCAAAAGAGACCCAGTACTTC
CASSQGRGGSKETQYF
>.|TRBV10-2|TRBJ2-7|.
TGCGCCAGCAGTGAGTCGATCTACGAGCAGTACTTC
CASSESIYEQYF
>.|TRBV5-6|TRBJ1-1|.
TGTGCCAGCAGCCAGAGCGGGTTGAGCACTGAAGCTTTCTTT
CASSQSGLSTEAFF
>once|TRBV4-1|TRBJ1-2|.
TGCGCCAGCAGCCAAGCCCCCCCCGGGTCAGGGGACTATGGCTACACCTTC
CASSQAPPGSGDYGYTF
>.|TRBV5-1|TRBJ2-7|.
TGCGCCAGCAGCTTGGCCGGGACAAATTTTGCCAACGAGCAGTACTTC
CASSLAGTNFANEQYF
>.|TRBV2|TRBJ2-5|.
TGTGCCAGCAGTGGGACAGTTCAAGAGACCCAGTACTTC
CASSGTVQETQYF
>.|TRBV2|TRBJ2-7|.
TGTGCCAGCAGTGAAGAGAGGAGCGCCCAATACTACGAGCAGTACTTC
CASSEERSAQYYEQYF
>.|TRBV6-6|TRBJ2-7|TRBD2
TGTGCCAGCACGGTCAGGGAGGGGTACGAGCAGTACTTC
CASTVREGYEQYF
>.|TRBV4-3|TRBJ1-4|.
TGCGCCAGCAGCCAAGATGCCGGTGAAAAACTGTTTTTT
CASSQDAGEKLFF
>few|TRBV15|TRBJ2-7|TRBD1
TGTGCCACCAGCAGGCCACCGGGACAGGGCACCTACGAGCAGTACTTC
CATSRPPGQGTYEQYF
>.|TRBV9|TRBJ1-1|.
TGTGCCAGCAGCGTAGTCGGGGTGCCTGAAGCTTTCTTT
CASSVVGVPEAFF
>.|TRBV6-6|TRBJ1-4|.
TGTGCCAGCAGTTACTCGACCAGTGCAACTAATGAAAAACTGTTTTTT
CASSYSTSATNEKLFF
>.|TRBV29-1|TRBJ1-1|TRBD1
TGCAGCGTTTTGGGACAGTCGAACACTGAAGCTTTCTTT
CSVLGQSNTEAFF
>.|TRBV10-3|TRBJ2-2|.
TGTGCCATCAGTGACTTTAGAGGGGAGCTGTTTTTT
CAISDFRGELFF
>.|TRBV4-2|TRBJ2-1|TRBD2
TGTGCCAGCAGCCAAACTAGCGGGAGCACCTACAATGAGCAGTTCTTC
CASSQTSGSTYNEQFF
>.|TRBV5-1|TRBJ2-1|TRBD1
TGCGCCAGCAGCTACGGACCGGGACAGACCGATGAGCAGTTCTTC
CASSYGPGQTDEQFF
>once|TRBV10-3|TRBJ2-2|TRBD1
TGTGCCATCAGCACCTCATCCGGGACAGGGGAAACCGGGGAGCTGTTTTTT
CAISTSSGTGETGELFF
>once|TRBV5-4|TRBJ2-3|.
TGTGCCACCTCCCGGTCCCGCGTAGGCACAGATACGCAGTATTTT
CATSRSRVGTDTQYF
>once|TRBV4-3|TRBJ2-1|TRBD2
TGCGCCAGCAGCCAAGATTTCCTCCCCAGTACTAGCGGGAGGGCCTCAGATGAGCAGTTCTTC
CASSQDFLPSTSGRASDEQFF
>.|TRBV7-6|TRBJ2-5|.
TGTGCCAGCAGCAATCCTGAAGAGACCCAGTACTTC
CASSNPEETQYF
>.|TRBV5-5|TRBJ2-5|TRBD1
TGTGCCAGCAGCTTCGACAGGGGAGGAGAGACCCAGTACTTC
CASSFDRGGETQYF
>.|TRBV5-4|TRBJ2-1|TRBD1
TGTGCCAGCAGCCCTCAACAGGGGGGCTACAATGAGCAGTTCTTC
CASSPQQGGYNEQFF
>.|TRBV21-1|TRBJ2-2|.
TGTGCCAGCAGCAAAGTTGGGGGACGAACCGGGGAGCTGTTTTTT
CASSKVGGRTGELFF
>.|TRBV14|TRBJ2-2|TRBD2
TGTGCCAGCAGCCATACTAGCGTACCGAACACCGGGGAGCTGTTTTTT
CASSHTSVPNTGELFF
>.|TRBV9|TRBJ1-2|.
TGTGCCAGCAGCGTAGAGAAAGGGGGGAGGGAGGATGGCTACACCTTC
CASSVEKGGREDGYTF
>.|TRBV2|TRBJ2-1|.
TGTGCCAGCAGGGGACAATACAATGAGCAGTTCTTC
CASRGQYNEQFF
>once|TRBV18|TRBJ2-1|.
TGTGCCAGCTCATCCAGTAGCGCTAATGAGCAGTTCTTC
CASSSSSANEQFF
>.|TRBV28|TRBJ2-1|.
TGTGCCACCAGTTTAGATATGGGCTCCTACAATGAGCAGTTCTTC
CATSLDMGSYNEQFF
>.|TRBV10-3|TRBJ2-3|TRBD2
TGTGCCATCAGAGGCAACCCCGGGACTAGCGGGAGCACAGATACGCAGTATTTT
CAIRGNPGTSGSTDTQYF
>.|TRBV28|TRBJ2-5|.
TGTGCCAGCACCCTCTTCGGACAGCTCCCGCACTTC
CASTLFGQLPHF
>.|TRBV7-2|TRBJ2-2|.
TGTGCCAGCAGCTTCAGACAGGGGAGGGACACCGGGGAGCTGTTTTTT
CASSFRQGRDTGELFF
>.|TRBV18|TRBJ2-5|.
TGTGCCAGCTCACGGAACAACCAAGAGACCCAGTACTTC
CASSRNNQETQYF
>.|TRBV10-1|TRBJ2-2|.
TGCGCCAGCAGTGAGCTCCGACCGGGACTCTTAGAGCCCGGGGAGCTGTTTTTT
CASSELRPGLLEPGELFF
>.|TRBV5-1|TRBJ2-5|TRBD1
TGCGCCAGCGTCCGGACAGGGAATAACCAAGAGACCCAGTACTTC
CASVRTGNNQETQYF
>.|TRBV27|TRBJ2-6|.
TGTGCCAGCAGCGCCTGGACGTCCTCTGGGGCCAACGTCCTGACTTTC
CASSAWTSSGANVLTF
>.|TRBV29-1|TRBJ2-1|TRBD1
TGCAGCGTTGAAGAGGGACAGGGTCACTCCTACAATGAGCAGTTCTTC
CSVEEGQGHSYNEQFF
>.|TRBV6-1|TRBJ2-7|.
TGTGCCAGCAGTGAATTTTGGCAGACCTACGAGCAGTACTTC
CASSEFWQTYEQYF
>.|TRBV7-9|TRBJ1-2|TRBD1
TGTGCCAGCAGCTTAGCCCTCGGGGACAGTAGACTCTATGGCTACACCTTC
CASSLALGDSRLYGYTF
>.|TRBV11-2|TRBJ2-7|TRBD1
TGTGCCAGCAGCCCCGGGGACAGGGGAAACCTCGACCCCGAGCAGTACTTC
CASSPGDRGNLDPEQYF
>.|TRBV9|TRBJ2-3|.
TGTGCCAGCAGCGTTGGGTCAGGGACCACAGATACGCAGTATTTT
CASSVGSGTTDTQYF
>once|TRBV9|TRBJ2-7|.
TGTGCCAGCAGCCTCAGGGGGGGAATCAGCGAGCAGTACTTC
CASSLRGGISEQYF
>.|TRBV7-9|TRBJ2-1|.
TGTGCCAGTCCGGGGGCAACTTACAATGAGCAGTTCTTC
CASPGATYNEQFF